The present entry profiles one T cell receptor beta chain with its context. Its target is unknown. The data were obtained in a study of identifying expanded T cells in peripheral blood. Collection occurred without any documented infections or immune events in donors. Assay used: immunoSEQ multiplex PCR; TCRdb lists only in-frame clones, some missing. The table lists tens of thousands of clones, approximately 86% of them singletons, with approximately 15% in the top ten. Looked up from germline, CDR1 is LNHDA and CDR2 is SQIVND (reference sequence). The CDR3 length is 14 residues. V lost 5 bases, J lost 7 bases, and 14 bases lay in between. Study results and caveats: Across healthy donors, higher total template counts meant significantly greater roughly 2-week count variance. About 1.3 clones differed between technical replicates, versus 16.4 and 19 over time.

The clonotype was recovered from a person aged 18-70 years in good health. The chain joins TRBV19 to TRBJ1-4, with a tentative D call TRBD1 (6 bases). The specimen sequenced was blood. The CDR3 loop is CASSVLQGSEKLFF. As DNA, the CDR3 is TGTGCCAGTAGTGTGCTCCAGGGGAGTGAAAAACTGTTTTTT.